Presented here are 28 T cell receptor beta chains from one specimen sequenced in a study of cytomegalovirus exposure and HLA in healthy donors. A multiplex PCR was run with 60 Vbeta primers and 13 Jbeta primers. Using immunoSEQ multiplex PCR, the repertoire was profiled, and TCRdb retains in-frame clones only, with some absent. The sample lists around 300,000 clones; 80% to 90% were seen once. What was sequenced was PBMCs. The receptor set was obtained from a woman aged 18-30 years in good health and CMV-seronegative.

V is TRBV13 and J is TRBJ2-7; 10 bases are a match to TRBD1. V lost 0 bases to trimming and J lost 5 bases; unmatched junction nucleotides: 16. CDR1 PRHDT and CDR2 FYEKMQ come from the germline V gene (reference sequence). CDR3 length: 19 amino acids. The DNA for the CDR3 is TGTGCCAGCAGCTTAGGCCTAACCACCCTGGACAGGGGGATCAACGAGCAGTACTTC. Its translation is CASSLGLTTLDRGINEQYF.

The chain couples TRBV9 to TRBJ2-7; D call uncertain. This CDR3 comprises 15 residues. Germline values: CDR1 SGDLS, CDR2 YYNGEE. V was clipped by 0 bases and J by 2 bases, with 12 bases between them. CDR3 nucleotide sequence: TGTGCCAGCAGCGTAGCTGCCGCAGGTACCTACGAGCAGTACTTC. It is translated as CASSVAAAGTYEQYF.

This chain uses TRBV5-1 with TRBJ2-5; the D gene is possibly TRBD1 (6 bases). Germline V CDR1 and CDR2: SGHRS, YFSETQ. V was clipped by 1 base and J by 4 bases, with 11 bases between them. The CDR3 has 14 amino acids. The CDR3 DNA sequence: TGCGCCAGCAGCTTGTGGACAGCCTTAGAGACCCAGTACTTC. It codes for CASSLWTALETQYF.

V usage is TRBV25-1 and J usage is TRBJ2-3; TRBD2 matches at 9 bases. The V segment lost 6 bases and the J segment 4 bases; nucleotides outside the gene matches: 11. Germline values: CDR1 MGHDK, CDR2 SYGVNS. This CDR3 has 16 residues. The CDR3 sequence is CASRRRGGIIADTQYF. In DNA form, the CDR3 reads TGTGCCAGCAGGAGGCGGGGGGGCATCATTGCAGATACGCAGTATTTT. Supplemented by reference TRBV25-1 and TRBJ2-3, the full variable domain reads EADIYQTPRYLVIGTGKKITLECSQTMGHDKMYWYQQDPGMELHLIHYSYGVNSTEKGDLSSESTVSRIRTEHFPLTLESARPSHTSQYLCASRRRGGIIADTQYFGPGTRLTVL.

The rearrangement uses TRBV6-1 and TRBJ2-1, with 10 bases aligning to TRBD2. Trimming cost V 8 bases and J 4 bases; bases outside gene matches: 8. This CDR3 spans 15 amino acids. CDR1 MNHNS and CDR2 SASEGT come from the germline V gene. The DNA of the CDR3 is TGTGCCAGCGGACAGGGACTAGCGTTTTACAATGAGCAGTTCTTC. Protein: CASGQGLAFYNEQFF.

The V and J genes are TRBV6-6 and TRBJ1-3; D unresolved. Deletions cut 7 bases from V and 4 bases from J, with 5 bases between. This CDR3 comprises 11 residues. Germline CDR1 reads MNHNY; CDR2 reads SVGAGI (reference sequence). The CDR3, as DNA: TGTGCCAGCACACAGGGAAACACCATATATTTT. This gives the protein CASTQGNTIYF.

The genes are TRBV6-1 and TRBJ2-2, with D perhaps TRBD2 (5 bases). V dropped 7 bases and J dropped 2 bases, with 14 bases sitting between them. Germline V lookup: CDR1 MNHNS, CDR2 SASEGT. The CDR3 runs to 15 residues. This CDR3 reads CASNFARLNTGELFF. DNA of the CDR3: TGTGCCAGCAACTTTGCTAGACTAAACACCGGGGAGCTGTTTTTT.

Worth noting for this clone: The junction shows a germline mismatch at one end, possibly a read error. This chain joins TRBV7-9 and TRBJ1-1, with 7 bases aligning to TRBD1. The CDR3 extends over 15 amino acids. The V gene's germline CDR1 is SEHNR and CDR2 FQNEAQ (reference sequence). The CDR3 nucleotides are TGTTCCAGCAGCCTAACGGACAGGATGGATACTGAAGCTTTCTTT. Its protein product is CSSSLTDRMDTEAFF.

The gene calls are TRBV2 and TRBJ1-1; D remains unclear. CDR1 and CDR2 from the germline V gene are SNHLY and FYNNEI. This CDR3 is built from 12 residues. Trimming pared 6 bases from V and 8 bases from J, leaving 13 bases between. Here the CDR3 reads CASSLQTSEAFF. Written as DNA, the CDR3 is TGTGCCAGCAGCCTCCAGACTTCAGAAGCTTTCTTT.

This chain links TRBV7-9 with TRBJ2-7; D not certain. CDR1 and CDR2 (germline): SEHNR, FQNEAQ (reference sequence). This CDR3 comprises 13 residues. V shed 5 bases and J shed 6 bases, with 14 bases lying between them. CDR3 nucleotides: TGTGCCAGCAGCCTCCCCTCCTCTAGCGAGCAGTACTTC. It encodes CASSLPSSSEQYF.

This chain's CDR3 is CASSSQWGGGDEQYF. For the CDR3, the DNA is TGTGCCAGCAGTTCACAATGGGGAGGGGGTGACGAGCAGTACTTC. The gene calls are TRBV6-1 and TRBJ2-7; perhaps TRBD2 as D (7 bases). Germline assignment: CDR1 MNHNS and CDR2 SASEGT. This CDR3 has 15 amino acids. Between the trimmed V and J ends, which lost 5 bases and 5 bases, there was a span of 19 bases.

The chain uses TRBV19 and TRBJ1-6; no firm D call. The germline V and J ends were trimmed by 0 bases and 7 bases, with 7 bases remaining between them. The CDR3 covers 14 residues. CDR1 and CDR2 from the germline V gene are LNHDA and SQIVND (reference sequence). The CDR3 bases are TGTGCCAGTAGTATAGAGGGGAGGAATTCACCCCTCCACTTT. Protein sequence: CASSIEGRNSPLHF.

V and J are TRBV5-1 and TRBJ1-1; no clear D gene. Germline CDR1 reads SGHRS; CDR2 reads YFSETQ. The CDR3 has 15 amino acids. V lost 3 bases and J lost 4, with 16 bases in between. The CDR3 is CASSWDLRGSTEAFF. CDR3 sequence (DNA): TGCGCCAGCAGCTGGGATCTCCGGGGAAGCACTGAAGCTTTCTTT.

The chain couples TRBV2 to TRBJ1-1, with 7 positions matching TRBD1. Trimming took 2 bases from V and 0 from J; bases not matched to a gene: 3. This CDR3 is built from 15 residues. Germline CDR1 and CDR2: SNHLY and FYNNEI. CDR3 nucleotide sequence: TGTGCCAGCAGTGAATCGGACAGGCTGAACACTGAAGCTTTCTTT. This sequence encodes CASSESDRLNTEAFF. The full variable domain, its missing parts supplied by reference TRBV2 and TRBJ1-1, is EPEVTQTPSHQVTQMGQEVILRCVPISNHLYFYWYRQILGQKVEFLVSFYNNEISEKSEIFDDQFSVERPDGSNFTLKIRSTKLEDSAMYFCASSESDRLNTEAFFGQGTRLTVV.

This clone was seen once. The J gene is TRBJ1-2, the V gene TRBV7-8, with 11 nucleotides matching TRBD1. Trimming cost V 5 bases and J 2 bases; bases outside gene matches: 4. The germline V gene has CDR1 SGHVS and CDR2 FQNEAQ. This CDR3 region has 15 residues. CDR3 sequence (DNA): TGTGCCAGCAGCCCGGGACAGGGGGAAAACTATGGCTACACCTTC. The encoded protein is CASSPGQGENYGYTF.

This clone was detected only once. This chain joins TRBV7-9 and TRBJ2-3; possibly TRBD2 for D (7 bases). This CDR3 comprises 17 residues. With 5 bases removed from V and 6 bases from J, the gap between germline ends came to 24 bases. Germline V gene data show CDR1 as SEHNR and CDR2 as FQNEAQ (reference sequence). The CDR3 nucleotides are TGTGCCAGCAGCCCCGGGGCGTGGGGGGGCAGGTATGATACGCAGTATTTT. Translation gives CASSPGAWGGRYDTQYF.

The rearrangement joins TRBV6-5 to TRBJ1-2; 9 nucleotides agree with TRBD1. The CDR3 totals 16 residues. Germline CDR1 MNHEY, CDR2 SVGAGI. V trimming: 2 bases; J trimming: 8 bases; junction bases outside the gene matches: 12. The CDR3 reads CASSYERTGEIGGYTF. Written as DNA, the CDR3 is TGTGCCAGCAGTTACGAGAGGACAGGGGAGATAGGGGGCTACACCTTC.

This chain connects TRBV10-3 to TRBJ2-7; 8 nucleotides agree with TRBD1. V lost 2 bases to trimming and J lost 2 bases; unmatched junction nucleotides: 5. The CDR3 has 15 amino acids. The V gene's germline CDR1 is ENHRY and CDR2 SYGVKD. CDR3 region: CAISEGQGPTYEQYF. DNA for the CDR3: TGTGCCATCAGTGAGGGACAGGGCCCGACCTACGAGCAGTACTTC.

This chain connects TRBV10-3 to TRBJ2-7; 9 bases map to TRBD1. This CDR3 region has 15 residues. Trimming at V came to 10 bases and at J to 2 bases, leaving 12 bases not matched to a gene. Germline V lookup: CDR1 ENHRY, CDR2 SYGVKD. The CDR3 loop reads CATVRGQGSTYEQYF. CDR3 bases: TGTGCCACCGTGAGGGGACAGGGCTCCACCTACGAGCAGTACTTC.

The rearrangement uses TRBV11-2 and TRBJ1-6; D is ambiguous. Germline CDR1 is SGHAT and CDR2 is FQNNGV. This CDR3 contains 18 residues. Trimming cost V 5 bases and J 1 base, with 18 bases left between them. CDR3 bases: TGTGCCAGCAGCCCGAATAGGAGGGTTAGTTCCTATAATTCACCCCTCCACTTT. Protein sequence: CASSPNRRVSSYNSPLHF.

The rearrangement uses TRBV5-6 and TRBJ2-5, with D possibly TRBD2 on 5 matching bases. The V end lost 0 bases, the J end lost 3 bases, and 12 bases lay between the germline ends. The CDR3 totals 15 residues. Germline values: CDR1 SGHDT, CDR2 YYEEEE. In DNA, the CDR3 is TGTGCCAGCAGCTTGGCCGGAGCGGCGGAAGAGACCCAGTACTTC. It codes for CASSLAGAAEETQYF.

CDR3 sequence: CASTPGLRVTEAFF. As DNA, the CDR3 is TGTGCCAGCACCCCGGGACTGCGGGTCACTGAAGCTTTCTTT. V and J are TRBV11-2 and TRBJ1-1; weak D call: TRBD1 (5 bases). Germline V CDR1 and CDR2: SGHAT, FQNNGV. This CDR3 has 14 residues. V lost 7 bases to trimming and J lost 4 bases, with 16 bases between them.

V gene TRBV29-1 combines with J gene TRBJ2-3, with D possibly matching TRBD2 (6 bases). Trimming left V 6 bases short and J 0 bases short, with 25 bases between. CDR3 length equals 18 residues. Germline CDR1 reads SQVTM; CDR2 reads ANQGSEA. The CDR3 coding sequence is TGCAGCGTAATAAAAAACCCGGGGTCACTAGCTAGCACAGATACGCAGTATTTT. It is translated as CSVIKNPGSLASTDTQYF.

In nucleotides, the CDR3 is TGTGCCAGCGACAGGATGAACACTGAAGCTTTCTTT. Translated, it gives CASDRMNTEAFF. The chain has TRBV6-1 and TRBJ1-1; D might be TRBD1 (6 bases). The CDR3 has 12 amino acids. CDR1 and CDR2 (germline): MNHNS, SASEGT. Trimming pared 8 bases from V and 0 bases from J, leaving 7 bases between.

The V call is TRBV6-5, the J call TRBJ1-2, with TRBD1 identical over 7 bases. The CDR3 consists of 13 residues. The V segment lost 8 bases and the J segment 3 bases; nucleotides outside the gene matches: 6. Germline V CDR1 and CDR2: MNHEY, SVGAGI. The CDR3 nucleotides read TGTGCCAGCTCGGACAGGTCCTACTATGGCTACACCTTC. Translation: CASSDRSYYGYTF.

The rearrangement links TRBV4-1 to TRBJ2-7; 10 bases align to TRBD2. This CDR3 spans 19 amino acids. Trimming cost V 0 bases and J 1 base; bases outside gene matches: 12. From germline, CDR1 is MGHRA and CDR2 YSYEKL. CDR3 in amino acids: CASSQEFSVAGGISYEQYF. The CDR3 region has the DNA TGCGCCAGCAGCCAAGAATTTAGCGTAGCGGGGGGCATTTCCTACGAGCAGTACTTC.

This clone was seen a single time. The chain combines TRBV29-1 with TRBJ2-3; D gene uncertain. Per the germline V gene, CDR1 is SQVTM and CDR2 is ANQGSEA. The CDR3 length is 10 residues. The V end was cut by 6 bases, the J end by 6 bases, with 7 bases between. Here the CDR3 reads CSVPLDTQYF. The DNA for the CDR3 is TGCAGCGTACCACTGGATACGCAGTATTTT.

The CDR3 DNA reads TGTGCCAGCAGTGAATACGACAGGGGTTTTAATGGCTACACCTTC. Its translation is CASSEYDRGFNGYTF. The chain employs TRBV25-1 and TRBJ1-2; 8 bases line up with TRBD1. This CDR3 has 15 residues. Germline CDR1 reads MGHDK; CDR2 reads SYGVNS. V dropped 0 bases and J dropped 6; count of bases not matched to a gene: 6.